This TCR beta chain was sequenced during a study of blood T cells in healthy people across ages. Combining a sample-barcoded 5' primer with a J-beta primer mix, a second PCR ran for about 6 to 11 cycles. In TCRdb, the 5' RACE reads were re-called with MiXCR into one record per CDR3 protein. The sample records 1 million or so distinct CDR3 sequences, approximately 26% being singletons. CDR1 and CDR2 from the germline V gene are SGHAT and FQDESV (reference sequence). Trimming left V 2 bases short and J 7 bases short, with 9 bases between. The CDR3 totals 13 residues. This clonotype was detected once. The sample also formed part of further work on T cells of mothers and their children.

Sequencing was carried out using blood. The sequence derives from a girl aged 2-15 years in good health. The chain uses TRBV11-1 and TRBJ2-1; a weak D match, TRBD1 (5 bases). The CDR3 sequence is CASSLSDKNEQFF. CDR3 coding DNA: TGTGCCAGCAGCTTATCGGACAAGAATGAGCAGTTCTTC.